This is a list of T cell receptor beta chains from one sample in a study of cytomegalovirus exposure and HLA in healthy donors. Assay used: immunoSEQ multiplex PCR; TCRdb lists only in-frame clones, some missing. The data show 150,000 to 160,000 clones, with more than 75% seen just once and 2% to 2.5% held by the top ten. Input material: PBMCs. These receptor sequences come from a woman younger than 30 in good health and CMV-seronegative. Each CDR3 is given with its conserved first and last residue. Fields, in order: CDR3 protein, CDR3 DNA, D gene, J gene, clone size, V gene. The D gene is left open where the match is weak. A clone size is listed for some rows: how often the clone was seen (once, few, many), or a class if it is expanded.

CDR3: CATRPRAGGQPQHF; DNA: TGTGCCACCCGCCCCCGCGCGGGGGGGCAGCCCCAGCATTTT; D: -; J: TRBJ1-5; size: -; V: TRBV2
CDR3: CASSLSPSGTQYF; DNA: TGTGCCAGCAGTCTATCCCCTTCGGGGACCCAGTACTTC; D: -; J: TRBJ2-5; size: -; V: TRBV7-8
CDR3: CASSLRTGNTEAFF; DNA: TGTGCCAGCAGCTTGAGGACAGGAAACACTGAAGCTTTCTTT; D: TRBD1; J: TRBJ1-1; size: -; V: TRBV11-1
CDR3: CASTRTSGPSGTDTQYF; DNA: TGTGCCAGCACCAGGACTAGCGGTCCGTCCGGCACAGATACGCAGTATTTT; D: -; J: TRBJ2-3; size: once; V: TRBV21-1
CDR3: CASRPDRAYNEKLFF; DNA: TGTGCCAGCAGGCCCGACAGGGCCTATAATGAAAAACTGTTTTTT; D: TRBD1; J: TRBJ1-4; size: once; V: TRBV2
CDR3: CASSQVGSRGSYGYTF; DNA: TGTGCCAGCAGCCAAGTTGGGTCCCGCGGGTCCTATGGCTACACCTTC; D: -; J: TRBJ1-2; size: -; V: TRBV4-2
CDR3: CASIDGSSYEQYF; DNA: TGTGCCAGCATTGACGGGTCTTCCTACGAGCAGTACTTC; D: -; J: TRBJ2-7; size: -; V: TRBV6-5
CDR3: CASSLGVLGGGQETQYF; DNA: TGCGCCAGCAGCTTGGGGGTCTTGGGCGGGGGCCAAGAGACCCAGTACTTC; D: TRBD2; J: TRBJ2-5; size: once; V: TRBV5-1
CDR3: CASSEVNMAGVKQFF; DNA: TGTGCCAGCAGTGAAGTTAACATGGCAGGGGTTAAGCAGTTCTTC; D: -; J: TRBJ2-1; size: -; V: TRBV6-1
CDR3: CASSQDGEAVPYEQYF; DNA: TGCGCCAGCAGCCAAGATGGGGAGGCGGTCCCCTACGAGCAGTACTTC; D: -; J: TRBJ2-7; size: -; V: TRBV4-1
CDR3: CASSPGGENSPLHF; DNA: TGTGCCAGCAGTCCAGGGGGCGAGAATTCACCCCTCCACTTT; D: TRBD1; J: TRBJ1-6; size: -; V: TRBV7-6
CDR3: CASSDRVSNEKLFF; DNA: TGTGCCAGCAGCGACAGGGTTTCTAATGAAAAACTGTTTTTT; D: TRBD1; J: TRBJ1-4; size: few; V: TRBV2
CDR3: CASNRAGYEQYF; DNA: TGTGCCAGCAACAGGGCGGGCTACGAGCAGTACTTC; D: -; J: TRBJ2-7; size: -; V: TRBV2
CDR3: CASSPSPGGALGNTIYF; DNA: TGTGCCAGCAGCCCTAGCCCAGGGGGCGCTCTGGGAAACACCATATATTTT; D: TRBD1; J: TRBJ1-3; size: -; V: TRBV13
CDR3: CAWSDREIDEQYF; DNA: TGTGCCTGGAGTGACAGGGAAATCGACGAGCAGTACTTC; D: -; J: TRBJ2-7; size: -; V: TRBV30
CDR3: CASRGMAVETQYF; DNA: TGTGCCAGCCGAGGAATGGCAGTTGAGACCCAGTACTTC; D: -; J: TRBJ2-5; size: -; V: TRBV14
CDR3: CASSFLAGTSYEQYF; DNA: TGTGCCAGCAGCTTTTTGGCAGGTACCTCCTACGAGCAGTACTTC; D: -; J: TRBJ2-7; size: -; V: TRBV5-5
CDR3: CASSSSGGRTEQYF; DNA: TGTGCCAGCAGCTCATCCGGGGGGCGCACCGAGCAGTACTTC; D: -; J: TRBJ2-7; size: few; V: TRBV9
CDR3: CASSSADKNTGELFF; DNA: TGTGCCAGCAGTTCCGCGGACAAGAACACCGGGGAGCTGTTTTTT; D: -; J: TRBJ2-2; size: -; V: TRBV6-6
CDR3: CASSRQGRANYGYTF; DNA: TGTGCCAGCAGCCGCCAGGGGAGGGCTAACTATGGCTACACCTTC; D: -; J: TRBJ1-2; size: -; V: TRBV6-5
CDR3: CASSPDTGPGYTF; DNA: TGTGCCAGCTCACCGGACACAGGGCCTGGCTACACCTTC; D: -; J: TRBJ1-2; size: -; V: TRBV18
CDR3: CASGFREINTLNYGYTF; DNA: TGTGCTAGTGGTTTCCGGGAGATAAATACGCTCAACTATGGCTACACCTTC; D: -; J: TRBJ1-2; size: -; V: TRBV12-5
CDR3: CASSLGAATGELFF; DNA: TGTGCCAGCAGCTTAGGGGCCGCCACCGGGGAGCTGTTTTTT; D: -; J: TRBJ2-2; size: -; V: TRBV11-3
CDR3: CASSFRGGDNEKLFF; DNA: TGTGCCAGCAGTTTTCGGGGTGGGGATAATGAAAAACTGTTTTTT; D: -; J: TRBJ1-4; size: once; V: TRBV28
CDR3: CASSPIQGDYEQYF; DNA: TGTGCCAGCAGCCCTATACAGGGGGACTACGAGCAGTACTTC; D: TRBD1; J: TRBJ2-7; size: -; V: TRBV9
CDR3: CASRVEGNTGELFF; DNA: TGTGCCAGCAGAGTAGAGGGGAACACCGGGGAGCTGTTTTTT; D: -; J: TRBJ2-2; size: -; V: TRBV2
CDR3: CASSLDLAGGARSDEQFF; DNA: TGTGCCAGCAGTTTAGACCTAGCGGGAGGGGCCAGATCCGATGAGCAGTTCTTC; D: TRBD2; J: TRBJ2-1; size: -; V: TRBV28
CDR3: CASSPDRGTDTQYF; DNA: TGTGCCAGCAGCCCGGACAGGGGCACAGATACGCAGTATTTT; D: TRBD1; J: TRBJ2-3; size: few; V: TRBV6-5
CDR3: CASKKQGAAGNTIYF; DNA: TGTGCCAGCAAAAAACAGGGGGCGGCTGGAAACACCATATATTTT; D: TRBD1; J: TRBJ1-3; size: -; V: TRBV28
CDR3: CASSLPGSAETQYF; DNA: TGTGCCAGCAGCTTGCCCGGTAGCGCGGAGACCCAGTACTTC; D: -; J: TRBJ2-5; size: few; V: TRBV6-6
CDR3: CARSSGQGANQPQHF; DNA: TGTGCCAGAAGCTCGGGACAGGGGGCAAATCAGCCCCAGCATTTT; D: TRBD1; J: TRBJ1-5; size: -; V: TRBV5-3
CDR3: CASSLDTETYEQYF; DNA: TGCGCCAGCAGCCTGGACACGGAGACCTACGAGCAGTACTTC; D: -; J: TRBJ2-7; size: -; V: TRBV4-1
CDR3: CASSGPGATNEKLFF; DNA: TGTGCCAGCAGTGGACCCGGAGCAACTAATGAAAAACTGTTTTTT; D: -; J: TRBJ1-4; size: few; V: TRBV2
CDR3: CASSLTIAGGLYEQYF; DNA: TGTGCCAGCAGCCTGACCATAGCGGGAGGCCTCTACGAGCAGTACTTC; D: TRBD2; J: TRBJ2-7; size: -; V: TRBV7-2
CDR3: CASSLERGRNSPLHF; DNA: TGTGCCAGCAGCTTGGAGCGGGGGAGGAATTCACCCCTCCACTTT; D: -; J: TRBJ1-6; size: few; V: TRBV5-8
CDR3: CASSPRSAGQPQHF; DNA: TGTGCCAGCAGTCCTAGATCGGCGGGGCAGCCCCAGCATTTT; D: -; J: TRBJ1-5; size: few; V: TRBV6-4
CDR3: CASTSASGDVETQYF; DNA: TGTGCCAGCACCTCAGCCTCAGGGGACGTGGAGACCCAGTACTTC; D: -; J: TRBJ2-5; size: -; V: TRBV6-5
CDR3: CASSLSDGNTEAFF; DNA: TGTGCCAGCAGCTTAAGCGACGGGAACACTGAAGCTTTCTTT; D: -; J: TRBJ1-1; size: -; V: TRBV11-2
CDR3: CASSLNGQAADTQYF; DNA: TGTGCCAGCAGCCTCAATGGACAGGCGGCAGATACGCAGTATTTT; D: TRBD1; J: TRBJ2-3; size: -; V: TRBV9
CDR3: CASSPKSGANTGELFF; DNA: TGTGCCAGCAGCCCCAAGAGCGGGGCAAACACCGGGGAGCTGTTTTTT; D: TRBD2; J: TRBJ2-2; size: few; V: TRBV5-4
CDR3: CASSLLAGGSDTQYF; DNA: TGCGCCAGCAGCTTGCTAGCGGGGGGTTCAGATACGCAGTATTTT; D: TRBD2; J: TRBJ2-3; size: -; V: TRBV5-1
CDR3: CASSPGQDSYEQYF; DNA: TGTGCCAGCAGCCCGGGACAGGACTCCTACGAGCAGTACTTC; D: TRBD1; J: TRBJ2-7; size: few; V: TRBV5-4
CDR3: CASSRRQPQETQYF; DNA: TGCGCCAGCAGCCGCCGACAGCCACAAGAGACCCAGTACTTC; D: -; J: TRBJ2-5; size: once; V: TRBV4-1
CDR3: CASSPRLAGEHSTDTQYF; DNA: TGTGCCAGCAGCCCCAGGTTAGCGGGGGAGCACAGCACAGATACGCAGTATTTT; D: TRBD2; J: TRBJ2-3; size: -; V: TRBV7-9
CDR3: CSVERQGTNYGYTF; DNA: TGCAGCGTTGAGAGGCAGGGGACTAACTATGGCTACACCTTC; D: -; J: TRBJ1-2; size: -; V: TRBV29-1
CDR3: CASSEAGWQGAF; DNA: TGTGCCAGCAGTGAAGCAGGTTGGCAGGGGGCATTC; D: TRBD1; J: TRBJ2-7; size: -; V: TRBV2
CDR3: CASRQVGGELFF; DNA: TGTGCCAGCAGACAGGTGGGCGGGGAGCTGTTTTTT; D: -; J: TRBJ2-2; size: -; V: TRBV6-5
CDR3: CASGAGATYEQYF; DNA: TGTGCCAGTGGGGCGGGGGCCACCTACGAGCAGTACTTC; D: -; J: TRBJ2-7; size: -; V: TRBV27